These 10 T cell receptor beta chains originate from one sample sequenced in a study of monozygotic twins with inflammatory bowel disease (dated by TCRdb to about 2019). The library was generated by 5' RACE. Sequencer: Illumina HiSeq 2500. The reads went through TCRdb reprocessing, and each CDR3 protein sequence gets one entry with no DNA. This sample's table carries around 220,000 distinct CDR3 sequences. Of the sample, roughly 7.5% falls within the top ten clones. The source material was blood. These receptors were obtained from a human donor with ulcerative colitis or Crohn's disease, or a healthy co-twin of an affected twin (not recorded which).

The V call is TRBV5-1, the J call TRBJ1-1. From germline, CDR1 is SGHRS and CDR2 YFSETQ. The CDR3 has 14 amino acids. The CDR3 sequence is CASSFERPNTEAFF.

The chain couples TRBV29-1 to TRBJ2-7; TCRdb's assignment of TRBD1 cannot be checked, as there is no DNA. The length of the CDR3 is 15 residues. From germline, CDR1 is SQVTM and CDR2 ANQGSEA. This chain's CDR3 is CSVVTPDRSSYEQYF.

This chain's CDR3 is CASSLVFLTQETQYF. The chain recombines TRBV11-2 with TRBJ2-5. The CDR3 spans 15 residues. Germline CDR1 SGHAT, CDR2 FQNNGV. The full variable domain, completed using reference TRBV11-2 and TRBJ2-5, is EAGVAQSPRYKIIEKRQSVAFWCNPISGHATLYWYQQILGQGPKLLIQFQNNGVVDDSQLPKDRFSAERLKGVDSTLKIQPAKLEDSAVYLCASSLVFLTQETQYFGPGTRLLVL.

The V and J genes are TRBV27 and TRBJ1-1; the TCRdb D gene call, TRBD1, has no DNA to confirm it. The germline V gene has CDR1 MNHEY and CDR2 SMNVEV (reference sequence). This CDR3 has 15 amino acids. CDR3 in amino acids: CASSRDRALGTEAFF.

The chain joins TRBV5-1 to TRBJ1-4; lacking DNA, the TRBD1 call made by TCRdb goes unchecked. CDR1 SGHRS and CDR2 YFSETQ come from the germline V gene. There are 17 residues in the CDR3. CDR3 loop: CASSSTGTPQGNEKLFF. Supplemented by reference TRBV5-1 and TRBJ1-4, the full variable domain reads KAGVTQTPRYLIKTRGQQVTLSCSPISGHRSVSWYQQTPGQGLQFLFEYFSETQRNKGNFPGRFSGRQFSNSRSEMNVSTLELGDSALYLCASSSTGTPQGNEKLFFGSGTQLSVL.

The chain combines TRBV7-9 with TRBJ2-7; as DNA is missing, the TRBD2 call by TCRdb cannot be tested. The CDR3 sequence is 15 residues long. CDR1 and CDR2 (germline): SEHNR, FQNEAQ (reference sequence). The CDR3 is CASSTGLGSSYEQYF. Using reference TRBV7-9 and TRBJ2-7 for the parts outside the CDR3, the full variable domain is DTGVSQNPRHKITKRGQNVTFRCDPISEHNRLYWYRQTLGQGPEFLTYFQNEAQLEKSRLLSDRFSAERPKGSFSTLEIQRTEQGDSAMYLCASSTGLGSSYEQYFGPGTRLTVT.

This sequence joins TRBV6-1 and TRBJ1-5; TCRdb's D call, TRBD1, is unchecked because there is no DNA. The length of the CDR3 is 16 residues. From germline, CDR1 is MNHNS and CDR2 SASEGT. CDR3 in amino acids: CASSETGTGGSQPQHF.

CDR3 loop: CASSGGQVLNTEAFF. This chain connects TRBV5-1 to TRBJ1-1; TCRdb proposes TRBD1, but this gene call is untestable without DNA. This CDR3 spans 15 amino acids. Germline assignment: CDR1 SGHRS and CDR2 YFSETQ.

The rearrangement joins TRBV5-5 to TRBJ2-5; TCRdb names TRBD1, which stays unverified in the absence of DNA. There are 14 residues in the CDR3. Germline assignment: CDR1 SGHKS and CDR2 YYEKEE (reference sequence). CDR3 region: CASTPPNGQETQYF.

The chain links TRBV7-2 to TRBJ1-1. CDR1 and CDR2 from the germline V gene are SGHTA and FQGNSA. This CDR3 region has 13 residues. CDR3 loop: CASCEKSHTEAFF.